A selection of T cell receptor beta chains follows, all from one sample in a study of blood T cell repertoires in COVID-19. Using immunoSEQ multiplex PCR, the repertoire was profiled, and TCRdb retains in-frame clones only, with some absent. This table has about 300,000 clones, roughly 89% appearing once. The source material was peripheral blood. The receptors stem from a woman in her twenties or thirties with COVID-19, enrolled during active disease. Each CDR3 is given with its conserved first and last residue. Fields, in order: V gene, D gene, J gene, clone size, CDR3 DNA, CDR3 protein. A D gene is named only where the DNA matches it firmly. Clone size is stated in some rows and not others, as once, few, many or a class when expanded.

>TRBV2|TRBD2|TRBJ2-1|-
TGTGCCAGCAGTGAACTCCGGGGGGGTATCAATGAGCAGTTCTTC
CASSELRGGINEQFF
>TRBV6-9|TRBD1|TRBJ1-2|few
TGTGCCAGCAGCTACCGTCCGGACAGGGTCTATGGCTACACCTTC
CASSYRPDRVYGYTF
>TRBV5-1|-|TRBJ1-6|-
TGCGCCAGCAGACCAGACAGGAATTCACCCCTCCACTTT
CASRPDRNSPLHF
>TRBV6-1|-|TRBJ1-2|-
TGTGCCAGCAGTGAAGCAGGGGGCTATGGCTACACCTTC
CASSEAGGYGYTF
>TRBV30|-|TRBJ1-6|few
TGTGCCTGGAGTGGAGTTAGGCCTCAAGCAGGTTCACCCCTCCACTTT
CAWSGVRPQAGSPLHF
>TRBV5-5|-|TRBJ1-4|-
TGTGCCAGCAGTTCAGGGTGGGGAGGTGAAAAACTGTTTTTT
CASSSGWGGEKLFF
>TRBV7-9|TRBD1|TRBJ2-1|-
TGTGCCAGCAGTCTATATAGGGGACAGGGGGTTAGTGAGCAGTTCTTC
CASSLYRGQGVSEQFF
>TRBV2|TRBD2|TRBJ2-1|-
TGTGCCAGCAGGCCCACTAGCGGGGACTCCAGCTACAATGAGCAGTTCTTC
CASRPTSGDSSYNEQFF
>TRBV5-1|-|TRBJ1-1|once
TGCGCCAGCAGCGCCCTCGGTAGGAACACTGAAGCTTTCTTT
CASSALGRNTEAFF
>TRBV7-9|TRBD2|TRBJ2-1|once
TGTGCCAGCAGCTCTTCCCCAGCGGGGAACTACAATGAGCAGTTCTTC
CASSSSPAGNYNEQFF
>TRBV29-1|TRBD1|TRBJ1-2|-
TGCAGCGTGGGACAGGGTGTATCACTCAGCGGCTACACCTTC
CSVGQGVSLSGYTF
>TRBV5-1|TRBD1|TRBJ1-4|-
TGCGCCAGCCGGACCGACAGGGGGGCTAATGAAAAACTGTTTTTT
CASRTDRGANEKLFF
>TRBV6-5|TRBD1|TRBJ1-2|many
TGTGCCAGCAGGGGACAGGGGGCGCGTAGCTACACCTTC
CASRGQGARSYTF
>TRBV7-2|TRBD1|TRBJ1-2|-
TGTGCCAGCAGCCAAAGACAGGGCGGCTATGGCTACACCTTC
CASSQRQGGYGYTF
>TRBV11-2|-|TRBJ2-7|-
TGTGCCAGCAGCCAAGGGCCAGGGATCTACGAGCAGTACTTC
CASSQGPGIYEQYF
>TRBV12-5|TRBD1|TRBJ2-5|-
TGTGCTAGTGGTTTGAATACAGGGGGCGCATTCCCGGAGACCCAGTACTTC
CASGLNTGGAFPETQYF
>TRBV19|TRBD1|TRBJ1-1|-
TGTGCCAGTAGTGACCGACAGGGGGCCCAGAGGTCTGAAGCTTTCTTT
CASSDRQGAQRSEAFF
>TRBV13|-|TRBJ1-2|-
TGTGCCAGCAGCTCCCAAGGTAGACAACCACTCCCAAACTATGGCTACACCTTC
CASSSQGRQPLPNYGYTF
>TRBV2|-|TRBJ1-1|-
TGTGCCAGCAGTGAAAAGGGGTACACTGAAGCTTTCTTT
CASSEKGYTEAFF
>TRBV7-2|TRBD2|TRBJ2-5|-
TGTGCCACCTCCCTAGCGGGACTAGGAGAGACCCAGTACTTC
CATSLAGLGETQYF
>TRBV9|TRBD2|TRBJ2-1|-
TGTGCCAGCAGCGTAGAGGCTAGCGGGGGGGCCTTGGCGGTTGAGCAGTTCTTC
CASSVEASGGALAVEQFF
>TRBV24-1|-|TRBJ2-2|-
TGTGCCACCAGTGATTTGATCCCAGACGGGGGGAACACCGGGGAGCTGTTTTTT
CATSDLIPDGGNTGELFF
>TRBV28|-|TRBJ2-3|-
TGTGCCAGCAGTTTAGGAGCAGATACGCAGTATTTT
CASSLGADTQYF